Below, one TCR beta chain is given with its context. Its target is unknown. The record originates from a study of vaccination and CD4 T cells after COVID-19. Scientists ran DNA taken from cultured CD4+ T cells through the Oncomine TCR Beta short-read assay for sequencing. TCRdb itself ran the PCR reads through MiXCR, one entry per CDR3 protein. Here the sample spans tens of thousands of distinct CDR3 sequences, around 37% being singletons. Time point meaning: late sampling 161 to 241 days after vaccination in a few convalescent patients. Treatment specified: roughly 11-day PBMC culture with coronavirus spike peptide pools or control peptides (ViraFEST assay). The germline V and J ends were trimmed by 6 bases and 3 bases, with 12 bases remaining between them. Per germline, CDR1 MNHNS and CDR2 SASEGT. The CDR3 covers 13 residues.

The sample consisted of CD4+ T cells from blood, cultured in vitro, taken about 7 months after SARS-CoV-2 vaccination. The sequence came from a human donor who had recovered from COVID-19. J is TRBJ2-7 and V is TRBV6-1; D is uncertain. The CDR3 DNA follows: TGTGCCAGCAGGGTCGCGGCCATCTACGAGCAGTACTTC. Translated, it gives CASRVAAIYEQYF.